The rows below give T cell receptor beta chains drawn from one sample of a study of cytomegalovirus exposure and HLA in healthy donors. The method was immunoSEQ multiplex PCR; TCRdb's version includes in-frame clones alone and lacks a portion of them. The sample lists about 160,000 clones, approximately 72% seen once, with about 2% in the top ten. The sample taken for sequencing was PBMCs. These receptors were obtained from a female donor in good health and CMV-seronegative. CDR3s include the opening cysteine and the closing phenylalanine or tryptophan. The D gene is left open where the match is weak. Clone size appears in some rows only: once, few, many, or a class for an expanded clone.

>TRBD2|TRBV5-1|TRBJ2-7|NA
TGCGCCAGCAGCTTGGGTGTTAGCGGGTACGAGCAGTACTTC
CASSLGVSGYEQYF
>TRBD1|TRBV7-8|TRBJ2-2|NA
TGTGCCAGCAGCTTACACAGGGGGCGCAGAGGGGAGCTGTTTTTT
CASSLHRGRRGELFF
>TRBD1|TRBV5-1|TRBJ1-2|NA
TGCGCCAGCAGCTTCACAGGGGGCGAAAGCGGCTACACCTTC
CASSFTGGESGYTF
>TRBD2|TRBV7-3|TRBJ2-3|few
TGTGCCAGCAGCCGGACTAGCGGACTCACAGATACGCAGTATTTT
CASSRTSGLTDTQYF
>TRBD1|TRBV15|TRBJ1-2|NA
TGTGCCACCAGCAAAGAGTGGGGACAGGGCAACTATGGCTACACCTTC
CATSKEWGQGNYGYTF
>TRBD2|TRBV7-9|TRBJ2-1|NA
TGTGCCAGCAGCTTCCCGGGACTAGCGAGCTCCTACAATGAGCAGTTCTTC
CASSFPGLASSYNEQFF
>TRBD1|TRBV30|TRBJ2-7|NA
TGTGCCTGGAAGGCCGGGACAGGGGTATCGAACGAGCAGTACTTC
CAWKAGTGVSNEQYF
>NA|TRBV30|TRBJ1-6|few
TGTGCCTGGGGCTTTTCCAGCTCCTATAATTCACCCCTCCACTTT
CAWGFSSSYNSPLHF
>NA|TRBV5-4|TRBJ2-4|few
TGTGCCAGCAGCCCCGGAGGTGGGGGGGCCAAAAACATTCAGTACTTC
CASSPGGGGAKNIQYF
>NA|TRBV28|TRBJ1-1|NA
TGTGCCAGCAGTGGACCGGGACAGAACACTGAAGCTTTCTTT
CASSGPGQNTEAFF
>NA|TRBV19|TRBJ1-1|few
TGTGCCAGTAGTATGGCAGTGAACACTGAAGCTTTCTTT
CASSMAVNTEAFF
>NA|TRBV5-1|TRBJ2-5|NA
TGCGCCAGCGCTCCGGGGTCAACAGGGCCCGAGGAGACCCAGTACTTC
CASAPGSTGPEETQYF
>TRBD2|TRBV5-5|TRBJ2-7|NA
TGTGCCAGCAGCCTCTCCGGGGCTAGCGGGAGGTCCTACGAGCAGTACTTC
CASSLSGASGRSYEQYF
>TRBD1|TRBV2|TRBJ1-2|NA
TGTGCCACTGCGGACAGGGGGCTGGGCTACACCTTC
CATADRGLGYTF
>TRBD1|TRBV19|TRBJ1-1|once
TGTGCCAGTAGTATAGGTGCTGGACAGGGGGCCGGATACACTGAAGCTTTCTTT
CASSIGAGQGAGYTEAFF
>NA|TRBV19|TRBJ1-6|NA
TGTGCCACCCAGGGGAGACGTTCGGATTCACCCCTCCACTTT
CATQGRRSDSPLHF
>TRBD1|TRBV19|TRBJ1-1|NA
TGTGCCAGTAGTTCTAGGACAGGGAGGACTGAAGCTTTCTTT
CASSSRTGRTEAFF
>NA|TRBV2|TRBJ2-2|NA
TGTGCCAGCACCTCTCGAGGGGGTTCGGACACCGGGGAGCTGTTTTTT
CASTSRGGSDTGELFF
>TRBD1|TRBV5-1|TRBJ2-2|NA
TGCGCCAGCAGCTTGGTTTGGACAGGGGAGGCCGGGGAGCTGTTTTTT
CASSLVWTGEAGELFF
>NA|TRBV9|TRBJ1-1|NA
TGTGCCAGCAGCCCTACTCTCGGGGGGACTGAAGCTTTCTTT
CASSPTLGGTEAFF
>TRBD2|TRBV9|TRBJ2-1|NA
TGTGCCAGCAGCCCGCCGACTAGCTTTTTCACCGACAATGAGCAGTTCTTC
CASSPPTSFFTDNEQFF
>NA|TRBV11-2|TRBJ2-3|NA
TGTGCCAGCAGCTTGGACAGCCCTTTAGATACGCAGTATTTT
CASSLDSPLDTQYF
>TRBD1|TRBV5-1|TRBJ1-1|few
TGCGCCAGCAGCTTGACAGGGGGCGCGGGGACTGAAGCTTTCTTT
CASSLTGGAGTEAFF
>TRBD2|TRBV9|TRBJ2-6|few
TGTGCCAGCAGCGTAGAGCGGGGGGGGTCAGCTGGGGCCAACGTCCTGACTTTC
CASSVERGGSAGANVLTF
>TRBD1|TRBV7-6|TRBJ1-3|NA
TGTGCCAGCAGCTTAGGGGGGACAGGAAACTCTGGAAACACCATATATTTT
CASSLGGTGNSGNTIYF
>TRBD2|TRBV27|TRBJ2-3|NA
TGTGCCAGCAGTTCCTTAGGACTAGCGGGGGAAGATACGCAGTATTTT
CASSSLGLAGEDTQYF
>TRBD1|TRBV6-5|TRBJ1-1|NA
TGTGCCAGCAGTTTGACAGGGGGCACTGAAGCTTTCTTT
CASSLTGGTEAFF
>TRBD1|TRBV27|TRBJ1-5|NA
TGTGCCAGCAGTCCCGGACCGGGACAGTCTAGCAATCAGCCCCAGCATTTT
CASSPGPGQSSNQPQHF
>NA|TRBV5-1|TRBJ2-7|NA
TGCGCCAGCAGCTTGGAGGACTCTCCGTGGGAAGAGCAGTACTTC
CASSLEDSPWEEQYF
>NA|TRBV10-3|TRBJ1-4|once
TGTGCCATCAATATCATGGCAGGGAAGGGTAATGAAAAACTGTTTTTT
CAINIMAGKGNEKLFF
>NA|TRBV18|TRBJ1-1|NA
TGTGCCAGCTCACCACCCGGGGGGAAGCCTGAAGCTTTCTTT
CASSPPGGKPEAFF
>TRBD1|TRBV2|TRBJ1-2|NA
TGTGCCAGCAGCTCCGCGGGACAGGGGGCTGGTGGCTACACCTTC
CASSSAGQGAGGYTF
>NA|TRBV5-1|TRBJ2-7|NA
TGCGCCAGCCCACCCACGGTCGGGGTAGACGAGCAGTACTTC
CASPPTVGVDEQYF
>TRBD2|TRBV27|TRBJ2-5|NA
TGTGCCAGCAGTCCGCCGGCTAGCGGGGGGCAAGAGACCCAGTACTTC
CASSPPASGGQETQYF
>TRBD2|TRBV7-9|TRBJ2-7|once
TGTGCCAGCAGCCTTGGGACTAGCGGGAGGGAGCAGTACTTC
CASSLGTSGREQYF